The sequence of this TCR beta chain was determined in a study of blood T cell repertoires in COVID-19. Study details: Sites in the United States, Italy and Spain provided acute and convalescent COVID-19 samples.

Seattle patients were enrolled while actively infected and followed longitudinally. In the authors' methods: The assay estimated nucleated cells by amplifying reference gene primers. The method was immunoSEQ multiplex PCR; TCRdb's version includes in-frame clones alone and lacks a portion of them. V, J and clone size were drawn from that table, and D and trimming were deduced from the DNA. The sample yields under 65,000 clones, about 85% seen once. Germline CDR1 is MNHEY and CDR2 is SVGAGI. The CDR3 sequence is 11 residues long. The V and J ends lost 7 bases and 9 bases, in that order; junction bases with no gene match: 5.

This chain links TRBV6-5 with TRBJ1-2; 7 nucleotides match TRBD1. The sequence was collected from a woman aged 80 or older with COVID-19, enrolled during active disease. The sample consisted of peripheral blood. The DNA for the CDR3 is TGTGCCAGCAAGACAGGGCTGAGCTACACCTTC. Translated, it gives CASKTGLSYTF.